Presented here are 30 T cell receptor beta chains from one specimen sequenced in a study of neurological immune-mediated disorders. Each CDR3 protein is one row after TCRdb ran MiXCR on the 5' RACE reads. This repertoire shows fewer than 25,000 distinct CDR3 sequences, about 10% found once; its top ten account for roughly 22%. The sequencing input was PBMCs. The receptor set was obtained from a woman aged 55-70 years with HTLV-1-associated myelopathy (HAM/TSP).

This clonotype was recorded at least ten times. The chain employs TRBV20-1 and TRBJ1-2; D possibly corresponds to TRBD1 (6 bases). This CDR3 comprises 15 residues. CDR1 and CDR2 from the germline V gene are DFQATT and SNEGSKA (reference sequence). V gave up 5 bases and J gave up 4 bases, with 20 bases separating them. The CDR3 DNA reads TGCAGTGCTCCTAAAACAGGACAGTTCCCCTATGGCTACACCTTC. Residues: CSAPKTGQFPYGYTF.

This clonotype was seen at least ten times. The chain is built from TRBV20-1 and TRBJ1-2; D perhaps matches TRBD1 (6 bases). Between the trimmed V and J ends, which lost 4 bases and 6 bases, there was a span of 21 bases. The CDR3 length is 15 residues. From germline, CDR1 is DFQATT and CDR2 SNEGSKA (reference sequence). This chain's CDR3 is CSATYPGDRYNGYTF. In DNA form, the CDR3 reads TGCAGTGCTACCTACCCAGGGGATAGGTACAATGGCTACACCTTC.

The sample holds one count of this clonotype. The chain has TRBV12-3 or TRBV12-4 and TRBJ2-1; 9 positions match TRBD2. The CDR3 sequence is 17 residues long. The junction had 13 bases not matched to a gene; V was cut back by 2 bases and J by 8 bases. CDR3 coding DNA: TGTGCCAGCAGTTTAATTTCCGTTCGGTCTAGCGGGGATGAGCAGTTCTTC. It yields the protein CASSLISVRSSGDEQFF.

This clonotype was counted many times. The V gene is TRBV20-1, the J gene TRBJ1-2; 9 nucleotides agree with TRBD1. The CDR3 runs 14 residues. Germline trimming cut 5 bases from V and 4 bases from J; bases unmatched to any gene: 8. The germline V gene encodes CDR1 DFQATT and CDR2 SNEGSKA (reference sequence). CDR3 in DNA: TGCAGTGCTGGTTCGACAGGGGGTATCTATGGCTACACCTTC. Its protein product is CSAGSTGGIYGYTF.

This clonotype was recorded at least ten times. This chain links TRBV10-2 with TRBJ2-1; no definite D call. Deletions cut 1 base from V and 6 bases from J, with 1 base between. The V gene's germline CDR1 is WSHSY and CDR2 SAAADI. CDR3 size: 11 residues. CDR3 sequence (DNA): TGCGCCAGCAGTGAGTTCAATGAGCAGTTCTTC. It is translated as CASSEFNEQFF.

On this clonotype: The junction does not match germline at one end; this may be a read error. The chain joins TRBV5-1 to TRBJ1-2; tentatively, D is TRBD1 (6 bases). Germline CDR1 and CDR2: SGHRS and YFSETQ. The CDR3 consists of 14 residues. CDR3 nucleotide sequence: TGCGCCAGCAGATTGGATACAGGGCACGATGGCTACACCTTC. Residues: CASRLDTGHDGYTF.

This clonotype was recorded many times. The chain recombines TRBV20-1 with TRBJ1-2; tentative D call: TRBD1 (5 bases). Germline loops: CDR1 DFQATT, CDR2 SNEGSKA (reference sequence). This CDR3 spans 12 amino acids. The CDR3 sequence: CSSTGGTHGYTF. CDR3 in DNA: TGCAGCTCCACTGGGGGAACCCATGGCTACACCTTC.

This clonotype was counted at least ten times. The chain couples TRBV30 to TRBJ2-2; TRBD2 agrees at 9 bases. Germline trimming cut 3 bases from V and 5 bases from J; bases unmatched to any gene: 10. Germline CDR1 is GTSNPN and CDR2 is SVGIG (reference sequence). This CDR3 spans 16 amino acids. The CDR3 nucleotides read TGTGCCTGGAGGAGGCGGGGGGGCCTGCGTACCGGGGAGCTGTTTTTT. Its translation is CAWRRRGGLRTGELFF.

Ten or more counts support this clonotype. The rearrangement joins TRBV5-1 to TRBJ1-1; 7 positions agree with TRBD1. This CDR3 region has 15 residues. V dropped 0 bases and J dropped 1; count of bases not matched to a gene: 3. Germline loops: CDR1 SGHRS, CDR2 YFSETQ. CDR3 in amino acids: CASSLERGRNTEAFF. The DNA of the CDR3 is TGCGCCAGCAGCTTGGAGAGGGGGCGGAACACTGAAGCTTTCTTT.

The table lists this clonotype with many counts. The rearrangement joins TRBV27 to TRBJ2-1, with a tentative D call TRBD2 (6 bases). The CDR3 consists of 14 residues. In germline, CDR1 is MNHEY, CDR2 SMNVEV (reference sequence). V was cut by 5 bases and J by 6 bases, with 14 bases left in between. CDR3 sequence reads: CASSDRGSGNEQFF. Written as DNA, the CDR3 is TGTGCCAGCAGTGATCGGGGGAGTGGCAATGAGCAGTTCTTC.

This clonotype was seen many times. The chain links TRBV5-6 to TRBJ1-2, with D perhaps matching TRBD1 (5 bases). V lost 4 bases and J 2 bases, leaving 12 bases between the germline ends. The CDR3 runs to 14 residues. Per germline, CDR1 SGHDT and CDR2 YYEEEE. Here the CDR3 reads CASSPGVSNYGYTF. CDR3 DNA sequence: TGTGCCAGCAGCCCGGGGGTGTCAAACTATGGCTACACCTTC.

This clonotype is medium-sized within its sample. The CDR3 DNA is TGCGCCAGCAGCTTGGGGTTATGGAACTACGAGCAGTACTTC. It translates to CASSLGLWNYEQYF. This sequence joins TRBV5-1 and TRBJ2-7; the D is unclear. Germline assignment: CDR1 SGHRS and CDR2 YFSETQ. The CDR3 totals 14 residues. Trimming stripped 0 bases from V and 3 bases from J, with 10 bases between.

This clonotype was observed many times. The J gene is TRBJ1-1, the V gene TRBV10-1; D remains unclear. The germline V and J ends were trimmed by 0 bases and 4 bases, with 9 bases remaining between them. This CDR3 has 14 residues. Germline assignment: CDR1 WNHNN and CDR2 SYGVQD (reference sequence). CDR3 in amino acids: CASSESIGVTEAFF. The DNA of the CDR3 is TGCGCCAGCAGTGAGTCGATTGGGGTCACTGAAGCTTTCTTT.

V gene TRBV20-1 combines with J gene TRBJ2-1; 12 nucleotides align to TRBD1. Germline V gene lookup returns CDR1 DFQATT and CDR2 SNEGSKA (reference sequence). The CDR3 extends over 15 amino acids. Trimming took 5 bases from V and 10 from J; bases not matched to a gene: 12. CDR3 in amino acids: CSAGRDRGPGGEQFF. The CDR3 bases are TGCAGTGCTGGACGGGACAGGGGGCCGGGAGGCGAGCAGTTCTTC.

This clonotype was detected ten times or more. This chain connects TRBV20-1 to TRBJ2-3; TRBD2 matches at 14 bases. In germline, CDR1 is DFQATT, CDR2 SNEGSKA (reference sequence). Trimming cost V 5 bases and J 6 bases; bases outside gene matches: 10. This CDR3 contains 16 residues. The CDR3 nucleotides are TGCAGTGCTGGCTCCGGGACTAGCGGGGGACGGGATACGCAGTATTTT. Its translation: CSAGSGTSGGRDTQYF.

This clonotype was detected many times. The chain couples TRBV5-6 to TRBJ2-7; D may be TRBD1 (6 bases). V was trimmed by 1 base and J by 3 bases, leaving 14 bases between them. Germline-derived CDR1 and CDR2 are SGHDT and YYEEEE. This CDR3 has 15 residues. CDR3 nucleotide sequence: TGTGCCAGCAGCTTGTTTGCGGACAGCGTCTACGAGCAGTACTTC. This translates into CASSLFADSVYEQYF.

This clonotype is judged medium-sized (0.01 to 0.1%). The CDR3 coding sequence is TGTGCCAGCAGGGATTACAATGAGCAGTTCTTC. It specifies CASRDYNEQFF. The V call is TRBV6-2 or TRBV6-3, the J call TRBJ2-1; D remains ambiguous. Trimming removed 6 bases at V and 4 bases at J, with 4 bases between. The CDR3 is 11 residues long. CDR1 is MNHEY, CDR2 SVGEGT, per germline.

In its sample, this clonotype was seen many times. The rearrangement joins TRBV20-1 to TRBJ1-5; D is perhaps TRBD1 (5 bases). V was cut by 3 bases and J by 4 bases, with 10 bases left in between. CDR1 and CDR2 from the germline V gene are DFQATT and SNEGSKA (reference sequence). This CDR3 region has 13 residues. The CDR3 here is CSASSGTNQPQHF. The CDR3 region has the DNA TGCAGTGCTAGTAGCGGGACTAATCAGCCCCAGCATTTT.

This clonotype was picked up many times. V gene TRBV19 combines with J gene TRBJ1-6; 9 positions match TRBD1. The CDR3 contains 16 residues. After removal of 7 bases from V and 10 bases from J, the junction contained 14 bases not matched to a gene. The V gene's germline CDR1 is LNHDA and CDR2 SQIVND (reference sequence). CDR3 protein: CASKNTGGGLRSPLHF. CDR3 coding DNA: TGTGCCAGTAAAAATACAGGGGGCGGCTTGAGGTCACCCCTCCACTTT.

This clonotype occurred many times. The CDR3 here is CASSHGTSHTGELFF. The CDR3 nucleotides read TGTGCCAGCAGTCACGGGACTAGCCACACCGGGGAGCTGTTTTTT. The rearrangement links TRBV6-5 to TRBJ2-2; 9 bases are shared with TRBD2. CDR1 is MNHEY and CDR2 is SVGAGI in the germline V gene. V was pared by 5 bases and J by 3 bases, with 4 bases of the junction left unmatched. The CDR3 runs 15 residues.

This clonotype appeared many times. The chain employs TRBV6-1 and TRBJ2-3; maybe TRBD1 (5 bases). Germline CDR1 MNHNS, CDR2 SASEGT. V lost 2 bases, J lost 3 bases, and 12 bases lay in between. This CDR3 region has 15 residues. CDR3 sequence reads: CASSEMARATDTQYF. DNA of the CDR3: TGTGCCAGCAGTGAAATGGCCAGGGCAACAGATACGCAGTATTTT.

J is TRBJ1-3 and V is TRBV6-5, with unresolved D. Trimming cost V 6 bases and J 0 bases, with 9 bases left between them. Looked up from germline, CDR1 is MNHEY and CDR2 is SVGAGI. This CDR3 has 14 amino acids. CDR3 protein: CASSQGLSGNTIYF. The DNA for the CDR3 is TGTGCCAGCAGCCAAGGGCTCTCTGGAAACACCATATATTTT.

This clonotype was seen many times. This chain uses TRBV29-1 with TRBJ2-2, with D tentatively TRBD2 (6 bases). The CDR3 has 15 residues. V was pared by 4 bases and J by 6 bases, with 18 bases between. The V gene's germline CDR1 is SQVTM and CDR2 ANQGSEA. The chain's CDR3 is CSVAPLAGYPGELFF. CDR3 sequence (DNA): TGCAGCGTTGCTCCACTAGCAGGTTACCCCGGGGAGCTGTTTTTT.

This clonotype was counted many times. V usage is TRBV20-1 and J usage is TRBJ2-7; tentatively, D is TRBD2 (6 bases). V was shortened by 3 bases and J by 0 bases, with 12 bases between the two germline ends. Germline lookup yields CDR1 DFQATT and CDR2 SNEGSKA (reference sequence). The CDR3 sequence is 14 residues long. This CDR3 is CSASGGKYSYEQYF. For the CDR3, the DNA is TGCAGTGCTAGCGGCGGGAAATACTCCTACGAGCAGTACTTC.

The table lists this clonotype with many counts. J is TRBJ2-7 and V is TRBV10-3; D possibly corresponds to TRBD2 (7 bases). V was pared by 2 bases and J by 6 bases, with 17 bases between. The CDR3 is 15 amino acids. Germline assignment: CDR1 ENHRY and CDR2 SYGVKD. In DNA form, the CDR3 reads TGTGCCATCAGTGAGCGAGGGGGGGGATCTGGCGAGCAGTACTTC. Translating gives CAISERGGGSGEQYF.

This clonotype was detected many times. This chain connects TRBV6-5 to TRBJ2-3; TRBD1 aligns across 10 bases. The CDR3 is 17 amino acids. CDR1 and CDR2 from the germline V gene are MNHEY and SVGAGI. The V segment lost 2 bases and the J segment 6 bases; nucleotides outside the gene matches: 11. The CDR3 sequence: CASSYEAPGQGRDTQYF. CDR3 DNA: TGTGCCAGCAGTTACGAAGCACCGGGACAGGGGAGGGATACGCAGTATTTT.

The table lists this clonotype with many counts. The V gene is TRBV6-1, the J gene TRBJ2-3; D may be TRBD1 (6 bases). Germline V lookup: CDR1 MNHNS, CDR2 SASEGT. The CDR3 consists of 17 residues. V lost 4 bases and J lost 1, with 18 bases in between. For the CDR3, the DNA is TGTGCCAGCAGTGCCCTACAGGTGGGGGCTGGCACAGATACGCAGTATTTT. Translated: CASSALQVGAGTDTQYF.

The DNA for the CDR3 is TGCGCCAGCAGCTTGGCCAACAGCCAATACACTGAAGCTTTCTTT. Residues: CASSLANSQYTEAFF. V is TRBV5-1 and J is TRBJ1-1; D gene unclear. Trimming took 0 bases from V and 3 from J, leaving 12 bases between them. Germline CDR1 reads SGHRS; CDR2 reads YFSETQ. The CDR3 loop spans 15 amino acids.

In the case of this clonotype: A much larger clone differs by one base, so this may be a read error. The chain employs TRBV18 and TRBJ1-5; D gene unclear. The CDR3 totals 13 residues. CDR1 and CDR2 (germline): KGHSH, LQKENI. The CDR3 here is CASSPTGGQTQHF. CDR3 DNA sequence: TGTGCCAGCTCACCAACTGGTGGTCAGACCCAGCATTTT.

This clonotype was seen at least ten times. This chain links TRBV12-3 or TRBV12-4 with TRBJ2-2; D perhaps matches TRBD2 (6 bases). There are 15 residues in the CDR3. Between the trimmed V and J ends, which lost 3 bases and 3 bases, there was a span of 11 bases. The DNA for the CDR3 is TGTGCCAGCAGTTTTGGGACTCCGGACACCGGGGAGCTGTTTTTT. Amino acids: CASSFGTPDTGELFF.